This TCR beta chain was retrieved from a study of control samples from healthy donors and cancer patients. Sequenced by immunoSEQ multiplex PCR; TCRdb stores in-frame clones only, minus some. The sample includes some 210,000 clones, about 91% seen only once; the top ten take less than 2%. The CDR3 has 14 amino acids. V was clipped by 3 bases and J by 5 bases; unmatched bases: 4. Germline V gene data show CDR1 as MGHDK and CDR2 as SYGVNS. This TCR derives from a man aged 25 to 40 in good health. Source material: blood. The chain employs TRBV25-1 and TRBJ1-2; 9 bases map to TRBD1. The CDR3 DNA follows: TGTGCCAGCAGTGACGGGGACAGGGCGTATGGCTACACCTTC. This encodes CASSDGDRAYGYTF.